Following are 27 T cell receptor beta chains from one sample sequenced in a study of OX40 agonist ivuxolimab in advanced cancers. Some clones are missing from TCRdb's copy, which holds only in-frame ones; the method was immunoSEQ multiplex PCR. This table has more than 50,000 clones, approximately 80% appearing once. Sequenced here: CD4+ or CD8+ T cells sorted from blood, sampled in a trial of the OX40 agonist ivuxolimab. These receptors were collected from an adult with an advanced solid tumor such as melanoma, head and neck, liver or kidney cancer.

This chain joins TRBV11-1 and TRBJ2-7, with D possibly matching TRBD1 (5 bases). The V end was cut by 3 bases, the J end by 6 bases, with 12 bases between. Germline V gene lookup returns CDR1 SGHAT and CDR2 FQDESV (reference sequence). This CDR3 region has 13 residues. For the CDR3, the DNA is TGTGCCAGCAGCTTCTTGGGGCCGAGCGAGCAGTACTTC. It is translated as CASSFLGPSEQYF. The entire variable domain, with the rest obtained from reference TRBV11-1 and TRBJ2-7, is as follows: EAEVAQSPRYKITEKSQAVAFWCDPISGHATLYWYRQILGQGPELLVQFQDESVVDDSQLPKDRFSAERLKGVDSTLKIQPAELGDSAMYLCASSFLGPSEQYFGPGTRLTVT.

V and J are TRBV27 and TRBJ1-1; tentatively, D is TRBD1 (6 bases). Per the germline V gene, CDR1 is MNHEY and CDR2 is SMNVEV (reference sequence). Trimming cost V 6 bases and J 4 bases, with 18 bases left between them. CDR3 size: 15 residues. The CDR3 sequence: CASRKQGRGGTEAFF. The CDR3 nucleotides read TGTGCCAGCAGGAAACAGGGAAGGGGTGGCACTGAAGCTTTCTTT.

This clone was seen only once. The CDR3 DNA reads TGTGCCAGCAGCCGCCTGGACGGCCCAGATACGCAGTATTTT. Residues: CASSRLDGPDTQYF. This chain uses TRBV11-2 with TRBJ2-3; D gene unclear. The germline CDR1 and CDR2 sequences are SGHAT and FQNNGV. V was clipped by 5 bases and J by 4 bases, with 13 bases between them. The length of the CDR3 is 14 residues. Together with reference TRBV11-2 and TRBJ2-3, the CDR3 gives the full variable domain: EAGVAQSPRYKIIEKRQSVAFWCNPISGHATLYWYQQILGQGPKLLIQFQNNGVVDDSQLPKDRFSAERLKGVDSTLKIQPAKLEDSAVYLCASSRLDGPDTQYFGPGTRLTVL.

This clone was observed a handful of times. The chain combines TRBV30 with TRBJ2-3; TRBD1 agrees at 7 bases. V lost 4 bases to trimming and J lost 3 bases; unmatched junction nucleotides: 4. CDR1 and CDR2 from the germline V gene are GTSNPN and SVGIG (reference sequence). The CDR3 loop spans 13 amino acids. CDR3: CAWNRGSTDTQYF. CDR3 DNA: TGTGCCTGGAACAGGGGTTCAACAGATACGCAGTATTTT.

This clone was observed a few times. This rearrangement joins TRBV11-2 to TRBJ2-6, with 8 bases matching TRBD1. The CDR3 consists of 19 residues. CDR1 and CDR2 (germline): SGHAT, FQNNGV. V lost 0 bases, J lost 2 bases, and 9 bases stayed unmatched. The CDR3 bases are TGTGCCAGCAGCTTAGATCCCGGACAGGGACTTGCTGGGGCCAACGTCCTGACTTTC. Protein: CASSLDPGQGLAGANVLTF.

The CDR3 bases are TGTGCCAGCTCTAGCGGGAGTCTCGCAGATACGCAGTATTTT. It translates to CASSSGSLADTQYF. This sequence joins TRBV27 and TRBJ2-3, with 10 bases aligning to TRBD2. After removal of 8 bases from V and 4 bases from J, the junction contained 6 bases not matched to a gene. The CDR3 runs to 14 residues. Looked up from germline, CDR1 is MNHEY and CDR2 is SMNVEV (reference sequence).

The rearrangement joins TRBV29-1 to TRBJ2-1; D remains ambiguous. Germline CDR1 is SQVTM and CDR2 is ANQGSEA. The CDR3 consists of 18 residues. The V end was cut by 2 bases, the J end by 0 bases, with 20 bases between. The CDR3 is CSVEIPYSLMSSYNEQFF. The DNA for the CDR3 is TGCAGCGTTGAAATCCCCTACAGTTTAATGAGCTCCTACAATGAGCAGTTCTTC.

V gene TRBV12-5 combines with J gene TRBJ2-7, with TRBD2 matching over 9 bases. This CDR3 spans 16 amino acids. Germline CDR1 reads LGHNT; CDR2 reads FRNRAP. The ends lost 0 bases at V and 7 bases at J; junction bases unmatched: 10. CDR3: CASGLVLAGGPGEQYF. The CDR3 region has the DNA TGTGCTAGTGGTTTGGTACTGGCGGGAGGGCCCGGGGAGCAGTACTTC.

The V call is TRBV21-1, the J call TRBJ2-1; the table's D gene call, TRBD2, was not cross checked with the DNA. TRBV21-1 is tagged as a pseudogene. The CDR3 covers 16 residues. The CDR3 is CASSKFPPKPYNEQFF. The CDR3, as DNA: TGTGCCAGCAGCAAATTCCCCCCTAAACCCTACAATGAGCAGTTCTTC.

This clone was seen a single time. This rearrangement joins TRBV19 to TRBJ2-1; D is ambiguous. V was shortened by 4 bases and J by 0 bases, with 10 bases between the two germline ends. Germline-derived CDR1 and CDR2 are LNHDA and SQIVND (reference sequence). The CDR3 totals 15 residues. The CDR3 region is CASSTPGSSYNEQFF. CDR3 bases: TGTGCCAGTAGTACGCCGGGTAGCTCCTACAATGAGCAGTTCTTC. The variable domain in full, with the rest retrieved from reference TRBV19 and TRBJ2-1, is DGGITQSPKYLFRKEGQNVTLSCEQNLNHDAMYWYRQDPGQGLRLIYYSQIVNDFQKGDIAEGYSVSREKKESFPLTVTSAQKNPTAFYLCASSTPGSSYNEQFFGPGTRLTVL.

CDR3 sequence: CASSPRGDTQYF. Here the CDR3 DNA reads TGTGCCAGTAGCCCCCGCGGAGATACGCAGTATTTT. The rearrangement links TRBV19 to TRBJ2-3; D is unclear. CDR1 and CDR2 from the germline V gene are LNHDA and SQIVND (reference sequence). This CDR3 spans 12 amino acids. V was cut by 6 bases and J by 5 bases, with 9 bases left in between.

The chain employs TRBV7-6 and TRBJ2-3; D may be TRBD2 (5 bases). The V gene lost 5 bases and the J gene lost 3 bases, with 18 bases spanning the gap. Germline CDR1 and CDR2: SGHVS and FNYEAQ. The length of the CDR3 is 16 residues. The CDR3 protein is CASSPEVGERTDTQYF. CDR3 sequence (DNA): TGTGCCAGCAGCCCAGAAGTTGGTGAGCGGACAGATACGCAGTATTTT.

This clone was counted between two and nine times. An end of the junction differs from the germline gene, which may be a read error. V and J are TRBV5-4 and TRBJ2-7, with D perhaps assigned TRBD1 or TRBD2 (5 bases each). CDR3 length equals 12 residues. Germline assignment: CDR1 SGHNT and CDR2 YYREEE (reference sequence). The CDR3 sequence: CASRRPSGPLLF. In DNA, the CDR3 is TGTGCCAGCAGACGTCCTTCGGGACCGCTCCTCTTC.

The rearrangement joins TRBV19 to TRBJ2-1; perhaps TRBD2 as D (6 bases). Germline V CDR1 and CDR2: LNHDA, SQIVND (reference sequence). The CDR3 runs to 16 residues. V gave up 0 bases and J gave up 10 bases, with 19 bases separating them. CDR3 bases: TGTGCCAGTAGTATAGATCTGGCAGGCAGTGCGGGAGAGCAGTTCTTC. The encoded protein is CASSIDLAGSAGEQFF.

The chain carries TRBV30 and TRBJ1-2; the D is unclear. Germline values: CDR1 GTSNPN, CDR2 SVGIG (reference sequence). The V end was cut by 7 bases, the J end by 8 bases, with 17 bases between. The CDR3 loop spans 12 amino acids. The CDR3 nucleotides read TGTGCCTTACGGCTCGACAATTTCGGCTACACCTTC. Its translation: CALRLDNFGYTF.

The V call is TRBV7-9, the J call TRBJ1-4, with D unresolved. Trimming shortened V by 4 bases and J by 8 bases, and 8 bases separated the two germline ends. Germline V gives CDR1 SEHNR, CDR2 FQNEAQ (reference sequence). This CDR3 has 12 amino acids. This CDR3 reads CASSSSGEKLFF. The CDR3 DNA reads TGTGCCAGCAGCTCGAGTGGGGAAAAACTGTTTTTT.

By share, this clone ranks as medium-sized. The CDR3 DNA reads as TGTGCCAGCAGCGTCTTCCGGACACCGAACACCGGGGAGCTGTTTTTT. Amino acids: CASSVFRTPNTGELFF. The genes are TRBV9 and TRBJ2-2, with a weak D call TRBD1 (5 bases). The CDR3 loop spans 16 amino acids. V lost 2 bases and J 0 bases, leaving 11 bases between the germline ends. The V gene's germline CDR1 is SGDLS and CDR2 YYNGEE.

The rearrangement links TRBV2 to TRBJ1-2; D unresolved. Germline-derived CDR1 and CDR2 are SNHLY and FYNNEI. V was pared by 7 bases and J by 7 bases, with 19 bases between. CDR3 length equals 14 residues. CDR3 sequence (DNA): TGTGCCAGCACCATAATATTAGGTGGCGGTGGCTACACCTTC. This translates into CASTIILGGGGYTF.

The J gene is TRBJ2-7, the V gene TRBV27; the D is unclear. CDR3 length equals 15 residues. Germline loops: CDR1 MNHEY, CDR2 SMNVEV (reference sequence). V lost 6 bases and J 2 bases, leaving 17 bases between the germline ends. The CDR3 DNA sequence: TGTGCCAGCAGAGGATTTCGGTTCAAGACCTACGAGCAGTACTTC. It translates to CASRGFRFKTYEQYF.

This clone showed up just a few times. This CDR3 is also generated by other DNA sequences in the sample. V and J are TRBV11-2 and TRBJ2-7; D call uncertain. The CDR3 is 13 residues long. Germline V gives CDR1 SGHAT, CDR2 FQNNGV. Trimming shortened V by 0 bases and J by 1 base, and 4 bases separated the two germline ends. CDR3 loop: CASSLDPSYEQYF. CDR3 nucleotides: TGTGCCAGCAGCTTAGACCCATCCTACGAGCAGTACTTC. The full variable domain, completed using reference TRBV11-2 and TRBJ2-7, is EAGVAQSPRYKIIEKRQSVAFWCNPISGHATLYWYQQILGQGPKLLIQFQNNGVVDDSQLPKDRFSAERLKGVDSTLKIQPAKLEDSAVYLCASSLDPSYEQYFGPGTRLTVT.

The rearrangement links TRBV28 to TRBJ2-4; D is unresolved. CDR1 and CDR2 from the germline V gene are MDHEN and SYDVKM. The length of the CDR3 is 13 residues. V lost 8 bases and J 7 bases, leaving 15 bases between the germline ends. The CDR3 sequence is CASLGYQRNIQYF. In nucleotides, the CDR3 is TGTGCCAGCCTCGGGTACCAAAGGAACATTCAGTACTTC.

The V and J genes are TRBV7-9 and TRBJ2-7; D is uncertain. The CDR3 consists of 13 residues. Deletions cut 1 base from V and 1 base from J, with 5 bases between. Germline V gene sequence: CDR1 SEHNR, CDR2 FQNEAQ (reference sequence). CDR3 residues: CASSLVRSYEQYF. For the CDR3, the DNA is TGTGCCAGCAGCTTAGTCCGGTCCTACGAGCAGTACTTC.

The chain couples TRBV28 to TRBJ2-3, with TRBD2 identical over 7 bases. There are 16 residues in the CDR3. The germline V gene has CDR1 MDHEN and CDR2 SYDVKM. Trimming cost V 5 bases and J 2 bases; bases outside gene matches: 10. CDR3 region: CASSPHLAANTDTQYF. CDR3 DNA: TGTGCCAGCAGTCCTCACCTAGCGGCGAACACAGATACGCAGTATTTT.

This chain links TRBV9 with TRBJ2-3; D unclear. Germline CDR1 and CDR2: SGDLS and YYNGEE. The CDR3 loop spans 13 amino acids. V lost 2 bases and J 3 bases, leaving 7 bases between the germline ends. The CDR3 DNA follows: TGTGCCAGCAGCGTCTACCTGACAGATACGCAGTATTTT. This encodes CASSVYLTDTQYF.

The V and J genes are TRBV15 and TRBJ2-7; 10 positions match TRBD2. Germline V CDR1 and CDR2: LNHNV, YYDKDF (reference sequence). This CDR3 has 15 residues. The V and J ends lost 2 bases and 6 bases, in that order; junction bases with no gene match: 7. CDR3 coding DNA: TGTGCCACCAGCAGAAAAACTAGCGGGATAGGCGAGCAGTACTTC. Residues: CATSRKTSGIGEQYF.

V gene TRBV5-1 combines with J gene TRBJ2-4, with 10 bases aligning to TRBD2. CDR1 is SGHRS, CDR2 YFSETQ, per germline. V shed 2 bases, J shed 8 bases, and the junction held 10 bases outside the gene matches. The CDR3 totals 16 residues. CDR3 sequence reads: CASSLRTSGHVDIQYF. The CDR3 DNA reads TGCGCCAGCAGCTTACGGACTAGCGGTCACGTGGACATTCAGTACTTC.

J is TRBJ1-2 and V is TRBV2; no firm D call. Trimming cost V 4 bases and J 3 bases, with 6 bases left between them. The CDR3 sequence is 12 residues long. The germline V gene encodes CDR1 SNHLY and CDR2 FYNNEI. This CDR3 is CASSANYYGYTF. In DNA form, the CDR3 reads TGTGCCAGCAGTGCCAACTACTATGGCTACACCTTC.